This entry lists 9 T cell receptor beta chains sequenced from one sample in a study of regulatory T cells in long-lasting Graves disease. To make TCR beta libraries, researchers used iRepertoire HTBI primers and Arm-PCR of CDR3 regions. MiXCR, applied by TCRdb to the multiplex PCR reads, yields one record per CDR3 protein. In the table there are some 200,000 distinct CDR3 sequences, around 20% of which are singletons. Regarding time point: newly diagnosed GD, antithyroid drugs for less than 3 months. Making the TCR library involved RNA that had been extracted from PBMCs. The sample was also linked to a second study, of T cells in Graves' hyperthyroidism and ophthalmopathy.

The input for sequencing was peripheral blood mononuclear cells (PBMCs), taken at new diagnosis, from a patient treated with antithyroid drugs. Receptors originate from a woman in her twenties or thirties with Graves disease.

This clonotype was found many times. The chain carries TRBV20-1 and TRBJ2-2; D is possibly TRBD1 or TRBD2 (5 bases each). V was shortened by 4 bases and J by 2 bases, with 8 bases between the two germline ends. CDR3 length: 13 amino acids. The V gene's germline CDR1 is DFQATT and CDR2 SNEGSKA (reference sequence). As DNA, the CDR3 is TGCAGTGCTACGGGACCAAACACCGGGGAGCTGTTTTTT. It specifies CSATGPNTGELFF.

This clonotype came up many times. The rearrangement uses TRBV20-1 and TRBJ2-1; no clear D gene. CDR1 is DFQATT and CDR2 is SNEGSKA in the germline V gene (reference sequence). The CDR3 has 11 residues. Trimming pared 4 bases from V and 8 bases from J, leaving 9 bases between. The CDR3 protein is CSATLGYEQFF. The CDR3 DNA sequence: TGCAGTGCTACCCTCGGATATGAGCAGTTCTTC.

This rearrangement joins TRBV12-3 or TRBV12-4 to TRBJ2-5, with a possible D match to TRBD1 (5 bases). V gave up 3 bases and J gave up 5 bases, with 7 bases separating them. The CDR3 covers 12 residues. In DNA, the CDR3 is TGTGCCAGCAGTTTGAACAGGGAGACCCAGTACTTC. Translation: CASSLNRETQYF.

The J gene is TRBJ2-2, the V gene TRBV10-1, with D tentatively TRBD1 (6 bases). V lost 8 bases, J lost 8 bases, and 12 bases lay in between. The CDR3 consists of 12 residues. The germline V gene encodes CDR1 WNHNN and CDR2 SYGVQD (reference sequence). The CDR3 sequence is CASWGQAGELFF. The CDR3 DNA reads as TGCGCCAGCTGGGGGCAGGCTGGGGAGCTGTTTTTT.

On this clonotype itself: In this CDR3 the conserved last residue, phenylalanine or tryptophan, is missing, so a read error is likely. This chain connects TRBV4-1 to TRBJ1-1; perhaps TRBD1 as D (6 bases). The CDR3 has 16 amino acids. V was cut by 6 bases and J by 0 bases, with 17 bases left in between. Germline loops: CDR1 MGHRA, CDR2 YSYEKL. The CDR3 nucleotides read TGCGCCAGCAGTCACCAGGGGAGGGACATGAACACTGAAGCTTTCCTT. Translating it yields CASSHQGRDMNTEAFL.

This clonotype was observed at least ten times. The chain links TRBV19 to TRBJ1-5, with 7 bases fitting TRBD1. CDR1 is LNHDA and CDR2 is SQIVND in the germline V gene (reference sequence). This CDR3 is built from 17 residues. Germline trimming cut 5 bases from V and 0 bases from J; bases unmatched to any gene: 10. CDR3 DNA sequence: TGTGCCAGTAGTCTCCACTCCAGGGGGTTTAGCAATCAGCCCCAGCATTTT. Translating it yields CASSLHSRGFSNQPQHF. The full variable domain, with the rest looked up from reference TRBV19 and TRBJ1-5, is DGGITQSPKYLFRKEGQNVTLSCEQNLNHDAMYWYRQDPGQGLRLIYYSQIVNDFQKGDIAEGYSVSREKKESFPLTVTSAQKNPTAFYLCASSLHSRGFSNQPQHFGDGTRLSIL.

This clonotype occurred many times. The chain links TRBV4-1 to TRBJ1-4, with D possibly being TRBD1 (6 bases). V lost 0 bases and J lost 7, with 15 bases in between. CDR1 is MGHRA, CDR2 YSYEKL, per germline. The CDR3 is 16 amino acids. The CDR3 sequence: CASSQDPGNRAEKLFF. The CDR3 coding sequence is TGCGCCAGCAGCCAAGATCCGGGGAACAGGGCTGAAAAACTGTTTTTT.

The table lists this clonotype with many counts. The V gene is TRBV9, the J gene TRBJ1-1, with D possibly TRBD1 on 5 matching bases. Trimming cost V 2 bases and J 3 bases, with 8 bases left between them. Germline V gene lookup returns CDR1 SGDLS and CDR2 YYNGEE. The CDR3 sequence is 13 residues long. The CDR3 region is CASSVTRDTEAFF. The CDR3 DNA reads TGTGCCAGCAGCGTGACCAGGGACACTGAAGCTTTCTTT.

About this clonotype itself: A read error is possible here, since a much larger clone lies one base away. The rearrangement links TRBV6-1 to TRBJ1-5; D unresolved. This CDR3 spans 13 amino acids. Germline-derived CDR1 and CDR2 are MNHNS and SASEGT. The chain's CDR3 is CAGSPFQNQPQHF. In DNA, the CDR3 is TGTGCCGGCAGTCCCTTTCAGAATCAGCCCCAGCATTTT.